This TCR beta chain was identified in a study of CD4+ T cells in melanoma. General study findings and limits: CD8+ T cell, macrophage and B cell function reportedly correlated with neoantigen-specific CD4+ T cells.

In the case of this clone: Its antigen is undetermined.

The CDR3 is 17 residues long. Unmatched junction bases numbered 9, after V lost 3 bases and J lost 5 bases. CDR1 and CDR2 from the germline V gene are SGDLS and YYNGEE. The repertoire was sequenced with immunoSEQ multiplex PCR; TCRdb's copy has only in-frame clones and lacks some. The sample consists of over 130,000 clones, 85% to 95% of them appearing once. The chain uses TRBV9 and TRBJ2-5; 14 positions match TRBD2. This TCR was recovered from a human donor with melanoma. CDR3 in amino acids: CASSGGLAGGSDETQYF. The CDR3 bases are TGTGCCAGCAGCGGCGGACTAGCGGGAGGATCGGATGAGACCCAGTACTTC.